The 8 T cell receptor beta chains below were found in one sample sequenced in a study of blood T cell repertoires in COVID-19. TCRdb's table, derived via immunoSEQ multiplex PCR, lists solely in-frame clones and lacks some. Of 130,000 or so clones in the sample, 88% were seen once. The material sequenced was peripheral blood. All receptors come from a man in his 60s with active or convalescent COVID-19.

This clone has a handful of counts. The chain uses TRBV4-1 and TRBJ1-1; the D gene is possibly TRBD1 (5 bases). Germline V CDR1 and CDR2: MGHRA, YSYEKL. The V and J ends lost 1 base and 5 bases respectively, with 14 bases between them. CDR3 length: 15 amino acids. The CDR3 nucleotides read TGCGCCAGCAGCCAAGCCTGGCGGGGGAGAACTGAAGCTTTCTTT. It codes for CASSQAWRGRTEAFF.

The genes are TRBV29-1 and TRBJ1-2; 9 nucleotides agree with TRBD1. This CDR3 has 13 amino acids. Per the germline V gene, CDR1 is SQVTM and CDR2 is ANQGSEA. Losses at the gene ends were 7 bases for V and 6 bases for J; bases not matched to a gene: 9. The CDR3 here is CSGSDRGWDGYTF. CDR3 nucleotide sequence: TGCAGCGGATCAGACAGGGGGTGGGATGGCTACACCTTC. The variable domain in full, completed from reference TRBV29-1 and TRBJ1-2, reads SAVISQKPSRDICQRGTSLTIQCQVDSQVTMMFWYRQQPGQSLTLIATANQGSEATYESGFVIDKFPISRPNLTFSTLTVSNMSPEDSSIYLCSGSDRGWDGYTFGSGTRLTVV.

This clone came up once. The chain's CDR3 is CASSLPGYNEQFF. For the CDR3, the DNA is TGTGCCAGCAGTTTACCCGGTTACAATGAGCAGTTCTTC. The rearrangement uses TRBV12-3 or TRBV12-4 and TRBJ2-1; D remains ambiguous. V lost 2 bases, J lost 4 bases, and 6 bases lay in between. CDR3 length: 13 residues.

V and J are TRBV10-3 and TRBJ2-1; 7 positions match TRBD2. The CDR3 spans 16 residues. The germline V gene encodes CDR1 ENHRY and CDR2 SYGVKD. V lost 3 bases and J lost 1; bases outside the gene matches: 6. The DNA for the CDR3 is TGTGCCATCAGTGATCCAGCGGGAAGGTCCTACAATGAGCAGTTCTTC. Its protein product is CAISDPAGRSYNEQFF.

This chain links TRBV11-2 with TRBJ2-2, with 7 bases aligning to TRBD2. J gave up 5 bases and V 5 bases, and 11 bases lay outside the gene matches. This CDR3 comprises 16 residues. Per germline, CDR1 SGHAT and CDR2 FQNNGV. In nucleotides, the CDR3 is TGTGCCAGCAGCAAGAAGAGCGGGATGGGAACCGGGGAGCTGTTTTTT. Its translation is CASSKKSGMGTGELFF. Variable domain in full (rest from reference TRBV11-2 and TRBJ2-2): EAGVAQSPRYKIIEKRQSVAFWCNPISGHATLYWYQQILGQGPKLLIQFQNNGVVDDSQLPKDRFSAERLKGVDSTLKIQPAKLEDSAVYLCASSKKSGMGTGELFFGEGSRLTVL.

The chain recombines TRBV27 with TRBJ2-7; D perhaps matches TRBD1 (6 bases). V was shortened by 5 bases and J by 6 bases, with 14 bases between the two germline ends. Germline CDR1 MNHEY, CDR2 SMNVEV (reference sequence). This CDR3 comprises 13 residues. CDR3 DNA sequence: TGTGCCAGCAGTCTCCGGGACACCCTCGAGCAGTACTTC. Translating it yields CASSLRDTLEQYF.

CDR3 bases: TGTGCCAGCAGTTTATTGGCTAGCGGGAGGAATGAGCAGTTCTTC. Its translation: CASSLLASGRNEQFF. V and J are TRBV28 and TRBJ2-1; 11 bases fit TRBD2. CDR3 length: 15 residues. Germline V CDR1 and CDR2: MDHEN, SYDVKM. Trimming at V came to 1 base and at J to 7 bases, leaving 3 bases not matched to a gene.

A remark on this clone: The sample carries other DNA sequences with the same CDR3. This sequence joins TRBV18 and TRBJ1-1, with 10 positions matching TRBD1. CDR3 size: 14 residues. The V gene's germline CDR1 is KGHSH and CDR2 LQKENI. J gave up 4 bases and V 4 bases, and 3 bases lay outside the gene matches. The CDR3 bases are TGTGCCAGCTCACAGGACAGGGGGGTCACTGAAGCTTTCTTT. It yields the protein CASSQDRGVTEAFF.